This is a list of T cell receptor beta chains from one sample in a study of T cell responses to AZD1222 COVID-19 vaccine. Here immunoSEQ multiplex PCR was the method, and the copy in TCRdb shows in-frame clones only, minus some. This sample has about 150,000 clones, with roughly 90% found just once. The source material was peripheral blood, sampled 28 days after the second AZD1222 dose. The receptors were sampled from an adult who received the AZD1222 COVID-19 vaccine. CDR3s include the opening cysteine and the closing phenylalanine or tryptophan. D genes are given only for firm matches. Clone size is given for some rows only: seen once, a few or many times, or a class if the clone is expanded.

D	V	size	J	CDR3	DNA
TRBD1	TRBV9	.	TRBJ1-5	CASSATGGRQPQHF	TGTGCCAGCAGCGCGACAGGGGGCCGTCAGCCCCAGCATTTT
.	TRBV28	.	TRBJ1-2	CASSLRVGGYTF	TGTGCCAGCAGTTTAAGGGTCGGTGGCTACACCTTC
.	TRBV5-6	.	TRBJ1-6	CASSLSVAGIYNSPLHF	TGTGCCAGCAGCTTGTCTGTAGCGGGAATCTATAATTCACCCCTCCACTTT
TRBD1	TRBV7-2	once	TRBJ2-7	CASSSKARGPNEQYF	TGTGCCAGCAGCTCCAAGGCCAGGGGGCCCAACGAGCAGTACTTC
.	TRBV6-2/TRBV6-3	.	TRBJ2-2	CASSAAGTGELFF	TGTGCCAGCAGTGCCGCGGGGACCGGGGAGCTGTTTTTT
TRBD1	TRBV28	.	TRBJ1-3	CASSYPGQVSGNTIYF	TGTGCCAGCAGTTACCCGGGACAGGTCTCTGGAAACACCATATATTTT
.	TRBV5-1	.	TRBJ2-6	CASSLGANVLTF	TGCGCCAGCAGCCTTGGGGCCAACGTCCTGACTTTC
.	TRBV6-2/TRBV6-3	.	TRBJ1-5	CASSARLLGNQPQHF	TGTGCCAGCAGTGCCAGACTCTTGGGCAATCAGCCCCAGCATTTT
TRBD1	TRBV28	.	TRBJ2-1	CASSFFSGGNEQFF	TGTGCCAGCAGTTTTTTTTCAGGGGGCAATGAGCAGTTCTTC
.	TRBV4-1	.	TRBJ2-3	CASSQAAPAGTQYF	TGCGCCAGCAGCCAAGCCGCCCCCGCGGGTACGCAGTATTTT
TRBD1	TRBV28	.	TRBJ1-5	CASSFRDRVFQPQHF	TGTGCCAGCAGTTTCCGGGACAGGGTATTTCAGCCCCAGCATTTT
.	TRBV4-1	.	TRBJ2-1	CASSQGRAVSYNEQFF	TGCGCCAGCAGCCAAGGACGAGCGGTGTCCTACAATGAGCAGTTCTTC
TRBD2	TRBV18	few	TRBJ2-6	CASSSTSGRASGANVLTF	TGTGCCAGCTCGTCGACTAGCGGGAGGGCCTCTGGGGCCAACGTCCTGACTTTC
TRBD2	TRBV24-1	.	TRBJ2-1	CATSDSKELFGTSGRNEQFF	TGTGCCACCAGTGATTCGAAAGAGTTGTTCGGGACTAGCGGGAGAAATGAGCAGTTCTTC
.	TRBV9	.	TRBJ2-3	CASSVETNTDTQYF	TGTGCCAGCAGCGTAGAGACTAACACAGATACGCAGTATTTT
.	TRBV6-5	.	TRBJ2-1	CASTRYNEQFF	TGTGCCAGCACCCGTTACAATGAGCAGTTCTTC
TRBD1	TRBV25-1	once	TRBJ2-7	CASSLTGGGEGLYEQYF	TGTGCCAGCAGTTTGACAGGGGGCGGAGAAGGGCTTTACGAGCAGTACTTC
TRBD1	TRBV19	.	TRBJ1-1	CASSPQQGALNTEAFF	TGTGCCAGTAGTCCACAACAGGGGGCCCTGAACACTGAAGCTTTCTTT
TRBD1	TRBV10-3	.	TRBJ2-2	CAISQRTGANTGELFF	TGTGCCATCAGTCAACGGACAGGGGCGAACACCGGGGAGCTGTTTTTT
.	TRBV7-8	.	TRBJ2-2	CASSSGGSGANTGELFF	TGTGCCAGCAGCTCTGGGGGTAGCGGCGCGAACACCGGGGAGCTGTTTTTT
.	TRBV12-5	.	TRBJ1-4	CASRRSEKLFF	TGTGCTAGTCGAAGAAGTGAAAAACTGTTTTTT
.	TRBV9	.	TRBJ2-7	CASSPLGGSYEQYF	TGTGCCAGCAGCCCCCTCGGTGGCTCCTACGAGCAGTACTTC
.	TRBV3-1/TRBV3-2	.	TRBJ2-2	CASSQGGRTWTGELFF	TGTGCCAGCAGCCAGGGGGGTCGAACATGGACCGGGGAGCTGTTTTTT
TRBD2	TRBV4-3	.	TRBJ2-1	CASSQDPGGNEQFF	TGCGCCAGCAGCCAAGATCCGGGGGGCAATGAGCAGTTCTTC
.	TRBV6-5	.	TRBJ1-2	CASGGNGYTF	TGTGCCAGCGGAGGTAATGGCTACACCTTC
.	TRBV7-2	.	TRBJ1-4	CASSLISEKLFF	TGTGCCAGCAGCCTCATTTCGGAAAAACTGTTTTTT
.	TRBV6-5	.	TRBJ1-2	CASSSPVYGYTF	TGTGCCAGCAGTTCCCCAGTCTATGGCTACACCTTC
.	TRBV7-9	.	TRBJ1-5	CASSLPGTDNQPQHF	TGTGCCAGCAGCTTACCAGGGACTGACAATCAGCCCCAGCATTTT
.	TRBV11-1	.	TRBJ2-1	CASSLTQDSYNEQFF	TGTGCCAGCAGCTTAACCCAGGACTCCTACAATGAGCAGTTCTTC
.	TRBV5-5	.	TRBJ1-4	CASSSVGTGPLTNEKLFF	TGTGCCAGCAGCTCTGTGGGAACAGGCCCGCTAACTAATGAAAAACTGTTTTTT
.	TRBV5-1	.	TRBJ2-5	CASSPVQGAWETQYF	TGCGCCAGCAGCCCGGTGCAGGGTGCTTGGGAGACCCAGTACTTC
TRBD2	TRBV4-1	.	TRBJ2-7	CASSDGLAGYEQYF	TGCGCCAGCAGCGATGGGCTAGCGGGCTACGAGCAGTACTTC
TRBD1	TRBV29-1	.	TRBJ2-1	CNIQGDSYNEQFF	TGCAACATCCAGGGGGATTCCTACAATGAGCAGTTCTTC
.	TRBV6-5	.	TRBJ1-5	CASSSRSGGPQHF	TGTGCCAGCAGTTCTCGCAGTGGAGGGCCCCAGCATTTT
TRBD1	TRBV3-1/TRBV3-2	.	TRBJ1-6	CASSQWTGSYNSPLHF	TGTGCCAGCAGCCAATGGACAGGGTCATATAATTCACCCCTCCACTTT
.	TRBV7-9	.	TRBJ2-7	CASSLQGGLYEQYF	TGTGCCAGCAGCCTACAGGGAGGGCTGTACGAGCAGTACTTC
.	TRBV5-1	.	TRBJ2-2	CASSFTGNTGELFF	TGCGCCAGCAGCTTTACAGGGAACACCGGGGAGCTGTTTTTT
.	TRBV7-9	.	TRBJ1-5	CASSHAGEGNQPQHF	TGTGCCAGCAGTCACGCAGGGGAGGGAAATCAGCCCCAGCATTTT
.	TRBV12-1	.	TRBJ2-3	CASSSPGAGAGKDTQYF	TGTGCCAGCAGCTCCCCGGGCGCGGGAGCGGGTAAAGATACGCAGTATTTT
TRBD2	TRBV6-5	.	TRBJ2-1	CASTGTSRLNEQFF	TGTGCCAGCACCGGGACTAGCCGGCTCAATGAGCAGTTCTTC
.	TRBV12-3/TRBV12-4	.	TRBJ1-1	CASSPGATEAFF	TGTGCCAGCAGTCCAGGGGCTACTGAAGCTTTCTTT
.	TRBV7-2	.	TRBJ1-6	CASSLGQGFGSPLHF	TGTGCCAGCAGCTTGGGGCAGGGTTTCGGTTCACCCCTCCACTTT
TRBD1	TRBV2	.	TRBJ2-7	CASRAGQGSYEQYF	TGTGCCAGCAGGGCGGGACAGGGATCCTACGAGCAGTACTTC
.	TRBV4-2	.	TRBJ2-2	CASSQVSTGELFF	TGTGCCAGCAGCCAAGTCTCCACCGGGGAGCTGTTTTTT
.	TRBV5-8	.	TRBJ2-3	CASSLGTGGSTDTQYF	TGTGCCAGCAGCTTGGGGACCGGAGGAAGCACAGATACGCAGTATTTT
.	TRBV10-3	.	TRBJ1-1	CAISEMNQGSTEAFF	TGTGCCATCAGTGAGATGAATCAGGGGTCCACTGAAGCTTTCTTT
.	TRBV6-5	once	TRBJ1-6	CASKEGWGANSPLHF	TGTGCCAGCAAAGAAGGGTGGGGTGCAAATTCACCCCTCCACTTT